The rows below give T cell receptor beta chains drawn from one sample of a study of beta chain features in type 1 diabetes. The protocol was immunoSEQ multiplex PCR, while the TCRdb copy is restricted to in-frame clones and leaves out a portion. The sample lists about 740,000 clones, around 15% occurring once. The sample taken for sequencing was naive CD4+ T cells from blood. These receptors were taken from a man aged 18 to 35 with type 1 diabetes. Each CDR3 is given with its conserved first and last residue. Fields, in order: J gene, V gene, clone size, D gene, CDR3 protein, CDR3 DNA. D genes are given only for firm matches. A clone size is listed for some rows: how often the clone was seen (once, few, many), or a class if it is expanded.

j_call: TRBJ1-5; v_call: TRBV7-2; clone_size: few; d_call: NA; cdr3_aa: CASSYPHGNQPQHF; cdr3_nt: TGTGCCAGCAGTTATCCCCACGGGAATCAGCCCCAGCATTTT
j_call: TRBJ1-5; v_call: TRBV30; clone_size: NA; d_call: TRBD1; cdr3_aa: CAWDSGTGANQPQHF; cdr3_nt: TGTGCCTGGGACTCCGGGACAGGGGCCAATCAGCCCCAGCATTTT
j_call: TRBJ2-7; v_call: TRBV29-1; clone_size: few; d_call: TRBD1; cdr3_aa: CSVRGQIYEQYF; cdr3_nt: TGCAGCGTCAGGGGACAGATCTACGAGCAGTACTTC
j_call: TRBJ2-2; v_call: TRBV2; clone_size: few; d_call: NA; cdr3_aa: CASSSGLANTGELFF; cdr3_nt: TGTGCCAGCAGTTCCGGGCTAGCGAACACCGGGGAGCTGTTTTTT
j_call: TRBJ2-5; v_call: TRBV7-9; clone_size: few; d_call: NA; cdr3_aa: CASSSPEKGQETQYF; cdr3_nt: TGTGCCAGCAGCTCCCCCGAGAAAGGGCAAGAGACCCAGTACTTC
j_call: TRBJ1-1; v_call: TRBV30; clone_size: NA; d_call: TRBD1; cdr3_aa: CAWNRGNTEAFF; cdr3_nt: TGTGCCTGGAACAGGGGAAACACTGAAGCTTTCTTT
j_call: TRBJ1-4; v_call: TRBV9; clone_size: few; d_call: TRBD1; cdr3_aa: CASSDDRGMDEKLFF; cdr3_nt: TGTGCCAGCAGTGACGACAGGGGAATGGATGAAAAACTGTTTTTT
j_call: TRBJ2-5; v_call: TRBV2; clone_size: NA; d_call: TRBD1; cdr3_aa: CASSEGTGQETQYF; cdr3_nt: TGTGCCAGCAGTGAAGGGACAGGTCAAGAGACCCAGTACTTC
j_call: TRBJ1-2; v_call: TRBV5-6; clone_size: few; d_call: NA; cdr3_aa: CASSLSGPPSYTF; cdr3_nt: TGTGCCAGCAGCTTGAGCGGACCCCCAAGCTACACCTTC
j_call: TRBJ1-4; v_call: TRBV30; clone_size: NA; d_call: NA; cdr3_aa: CAWKGGPNEKLFF; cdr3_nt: TGTGCCTGGAAAGGGGGTCCCAATGAAAAACTGTTTTTT